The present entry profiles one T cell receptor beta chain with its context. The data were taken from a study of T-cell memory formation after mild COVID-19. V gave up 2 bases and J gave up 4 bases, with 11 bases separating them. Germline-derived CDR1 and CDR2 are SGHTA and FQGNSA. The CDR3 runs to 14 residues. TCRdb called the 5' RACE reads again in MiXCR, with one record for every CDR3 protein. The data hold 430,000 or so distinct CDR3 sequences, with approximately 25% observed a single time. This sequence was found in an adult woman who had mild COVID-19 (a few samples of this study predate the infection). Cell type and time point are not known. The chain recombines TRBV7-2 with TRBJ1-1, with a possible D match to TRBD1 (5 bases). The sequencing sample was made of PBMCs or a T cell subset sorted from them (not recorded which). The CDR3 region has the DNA TGTGCCAGCAGCTTAATGGGGGGAGGCACTGAAGCTTTCTTT. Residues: CASSLMGGGTEAFF.